These T cell receptor beta chains were read from a single sample in a study of Ad26.COV2.S vaccination and SARS-CoV-2 variants. TCRdb's table, derived via immunoSEQ multiplex PCR, lists solely in-frame clones and lacks some. Here the sample spans 350,000 to 450,000 clones, 75% to 90% being singletons. This specimen was peripheral blood, taken in a trial of Ad26.COV2.S vaccine versus placebo. All receptors derive from a person aged 18-60 years who received the Ad26.COV2.S COVID-19 vaccine or a placebo. Both conserved end residues are part of each CDR3. A D gene is named only where the DNA matches it firmly. Clone sizes are given selectively: once, few, many, or a class where the clone is expanded.

cdr3_aa | cdr3_nt | clone_size | j_call | d_call | v_call
CATTQIYDEPQHF | TGTGCCACCACCCAGATCTATGATGAGCCCCAGCATTTT | . | TRBJ1-5 | . | TRBV15
CASKEVYGVRGEQYF | TGTGCCAGCAAAGAGGTTTACGGGGTTCGGGGCGAGCAGTACTTC | . | TRBJ2-7 | . | TRBV6-5
CASSLGRREQYF | TGCGCCAGCAGCTTGGGCCGGCGGGAGCAGTACTTC | . | TRBJ2-7 | . | TRBV5-1
CASSPGTGNEQYF | TGTGCCAGCAGTCCCGGGACAGGCAACGAGCAGTACTTC | . | TRBJ2-7 | TRBD1 | TRBV27
CASSSTESYGYTF | TGTGCCAGCAGTTCTACAGAGTCCTATGGCTACACCTTC | . | TRBJ1-2 | . | TRBV2
CASRGGGPRGEKLFF | TGCGCCAGCAGGGGCGGGGGGCCTAGAGGTGAAAAACTGTTTTTT | once | TRBJ1-4 | . | TRBV5-1
CASSQSPDRQKLFF | TGTGCCAGCAGCCAATCCCCGGACAGGCAGAAACTGTTTTTT | . | TRBJ1-4 | TRBD1 | TRBV3-1/TRBV3-2
CASSLGTRTGGVDGYTF | TGCGCCAGCAGCTTGGGTACTCGGACAGGGGGAGTTGATGGCTACACCTTC | . | TRBJ1-2 | TRBD1 | TRBV5-1
CASSFTGTGELFF | TGTGCCAGCAGTTTTACCGGTACCGGGGAGCTGTTTTTT | . | TRBJ2-2 | . | TRBV11-2
CSASPGGRAGEQYF | TGCAGTGCTAGTCCTGGCGGGAGGGCCGGGGAGCAGTACTTC | . | TRBJ2-7 | TRBD2 | TRBV20-1